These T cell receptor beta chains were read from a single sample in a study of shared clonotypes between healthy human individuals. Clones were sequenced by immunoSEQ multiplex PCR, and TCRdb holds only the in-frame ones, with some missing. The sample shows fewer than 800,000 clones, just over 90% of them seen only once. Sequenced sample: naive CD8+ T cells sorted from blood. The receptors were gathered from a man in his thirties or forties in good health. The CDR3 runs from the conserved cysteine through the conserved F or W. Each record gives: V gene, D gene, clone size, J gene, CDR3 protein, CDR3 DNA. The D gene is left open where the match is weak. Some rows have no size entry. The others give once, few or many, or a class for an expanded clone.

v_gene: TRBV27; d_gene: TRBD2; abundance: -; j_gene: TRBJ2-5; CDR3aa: CASSPLGSGSAETQYF; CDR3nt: TGTGCCAGCAGTCCCCTGGGTAGCGGGAGTGCGGAGACCCAGTACTTC
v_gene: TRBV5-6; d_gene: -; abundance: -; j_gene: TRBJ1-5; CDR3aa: CASSLEGQPQHF; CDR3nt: TGTGCCAGCAGCCTGGAGGGGCAGCCCCAGCATTTT
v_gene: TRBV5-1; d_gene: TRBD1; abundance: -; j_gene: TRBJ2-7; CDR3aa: CASSPWDSYEQYF; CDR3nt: TGCGCCAGCAGCCCATGGGACAGCTACGAGCAGTACTTC
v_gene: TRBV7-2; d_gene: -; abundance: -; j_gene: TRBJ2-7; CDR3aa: CASSQGPPPGSSDEQYF; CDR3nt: TGTGCCAGCAGCCAGGGTCCTCCTCCCGGGAGTTCCGACGAGCAGTACTTC
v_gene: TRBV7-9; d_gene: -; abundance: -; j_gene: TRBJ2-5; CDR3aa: CASSFAQETQYF; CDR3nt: TGTGCCAGCAGCTTCGCCCAAGAGACCCAGTACTTC
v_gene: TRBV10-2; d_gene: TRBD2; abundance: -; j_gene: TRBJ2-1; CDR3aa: CASRELAGELPSSYNEQFF; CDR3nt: TGCGCCAGCCGAGAACTAGCGGGAGAATTGCCGAGCTCCTACAATGAGCAGTTCTTC
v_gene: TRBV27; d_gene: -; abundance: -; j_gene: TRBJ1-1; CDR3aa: CASSLQGNLNTEAFF; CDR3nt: TGTGCCAGCAGTTTGCAGGGGAACTTGAACACTGAAGCTTTCTTT
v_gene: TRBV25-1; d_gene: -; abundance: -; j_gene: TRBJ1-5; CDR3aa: CASSEIRGRADQPQHF; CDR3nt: TGTGCCAGCAGTGAAATAAGGGGAAGGGCCGATCAGCCCCAGCATTTT
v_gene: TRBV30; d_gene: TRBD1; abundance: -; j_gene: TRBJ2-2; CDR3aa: CAWLGQGYTGELFF; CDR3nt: TGTGCCTGGTTGGGACAGGGGTACACCGGGGAGCTGTTTTTT
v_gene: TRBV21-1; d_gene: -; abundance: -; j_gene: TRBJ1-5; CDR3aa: CASSNTGNQPQHF; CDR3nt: TGTGCCAGCAGCAATACCGGCAATCAGCCCCAGCATTTT
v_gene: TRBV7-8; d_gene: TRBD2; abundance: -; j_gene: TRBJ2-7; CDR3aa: CASSSRGLAGVAYF; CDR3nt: TGTGCCAGCAGTTCTAGAGGGCTAGCGGGAGTGGCGTACTTC
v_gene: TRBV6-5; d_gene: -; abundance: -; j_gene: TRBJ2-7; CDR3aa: CASSRGTRTTNEQYF; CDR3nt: TGTGCCAGCAGCCGCGGGACGAGGACTACGAACGAGCAGTACTTC
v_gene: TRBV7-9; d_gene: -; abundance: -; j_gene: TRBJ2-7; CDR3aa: CASSFATGEQYF; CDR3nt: TGTGCCAGCAGCTTTGCGACAGGCGAGCAGTACTTC
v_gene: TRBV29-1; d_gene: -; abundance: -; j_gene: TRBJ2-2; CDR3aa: CSATPVAGELFF; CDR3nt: TGCAGCGCAACGCCGGTGGCCGGGGAGCTGTTTTTT
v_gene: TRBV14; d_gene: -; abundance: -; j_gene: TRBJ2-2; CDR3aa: CASSQNRWGRSGELFF; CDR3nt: TGTGCCAGCAGCCAAAACCGCTGGGGCAGGTCCGGGGAGCTGTTTTTT
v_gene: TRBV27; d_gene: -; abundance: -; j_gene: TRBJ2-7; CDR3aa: CASRDLASYEQYF; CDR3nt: TGTGCCAGCAGAGATCTAGCGAGCTACGAGCAGTACTTC
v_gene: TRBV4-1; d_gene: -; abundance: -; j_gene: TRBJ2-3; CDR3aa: CASSQGIADTQYF; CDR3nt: TGCGCCAGCAGCCAAGGGATTGCAGATACGCAGTATTTT
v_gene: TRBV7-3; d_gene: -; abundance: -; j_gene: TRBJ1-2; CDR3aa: CASSLRTAPNYGYTF; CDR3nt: TGTGCCAGCAGCTTAAGAACAGCTCCTAACTATGGCTACACCTTC
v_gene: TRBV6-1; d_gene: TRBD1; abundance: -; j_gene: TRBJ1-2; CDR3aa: CASSEETGYGYTF; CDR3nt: TGTGCCAGCAGTGAAGAGACAGGGTATGGCTACACCTTC
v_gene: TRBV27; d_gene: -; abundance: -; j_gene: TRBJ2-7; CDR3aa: CASSNFGTLPYEQYF; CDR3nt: TGTGCCAGCAGTAACTTCGGGACACTTCCCTACGAGCAGTACTTC
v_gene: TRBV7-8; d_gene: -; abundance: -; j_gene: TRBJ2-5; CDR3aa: CASLGGDTRGTQYF; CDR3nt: TGTGCCAGCCTAGGCGGGGACACCCGAGGGACCCAGTACTTC
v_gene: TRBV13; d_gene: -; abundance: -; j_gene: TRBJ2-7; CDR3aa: CASSLRVTDPNYEQYF; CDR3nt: TGTGCCAGCAGCTTAAGAGTGACAGACCCTAACTACGAGCAGTACTTC
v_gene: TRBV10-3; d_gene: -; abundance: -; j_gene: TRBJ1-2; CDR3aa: CAISEGGQGYTF; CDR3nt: TGTGCCATCAGTGAAGGGGGGCAAGGCTACACCTTC
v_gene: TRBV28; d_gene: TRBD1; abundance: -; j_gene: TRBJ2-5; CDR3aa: CASSLDRGQETQYF; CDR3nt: TGTGCCAGCAGTCTCGACAGGGGTCAAGAGACCCAGTACTTC
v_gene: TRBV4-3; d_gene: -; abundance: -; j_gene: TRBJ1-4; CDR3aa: CASSQDSGATNEKLFF; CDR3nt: TGCGCCAGCAGCCAAGATAGCGGCGCAACTAATGAAAAACTGTTTTTT
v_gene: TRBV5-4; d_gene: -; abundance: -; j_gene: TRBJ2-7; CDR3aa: CASSFYGSYEQYF; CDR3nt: TGTGCCAGCAGCTTCTATGGCTCCTACGAGCAGTACTTC
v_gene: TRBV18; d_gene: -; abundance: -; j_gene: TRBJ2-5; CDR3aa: CASSPQETQYF; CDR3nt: TGTGCCAGCTCACCCCAAGAGACCCAGTACTTC
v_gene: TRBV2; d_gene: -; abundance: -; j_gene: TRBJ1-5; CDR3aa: CASRGRGSGNQPQHF; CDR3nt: TGTGCCAGCAGGGGGAGAGGTTCGGGCAATCAGCCCCAGCATTTT
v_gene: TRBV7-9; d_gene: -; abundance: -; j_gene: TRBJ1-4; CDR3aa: CASSLFGTSTNEKLFF; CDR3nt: TGTGCCAGCAGCTTATTTGGGACCTCAACTAATGAAAAACTGTTTTTT
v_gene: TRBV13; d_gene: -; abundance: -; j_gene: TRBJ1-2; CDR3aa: CASSEQETYYGYTF; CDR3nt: TGTGCCAGCAGCGAACAGGAGACCTACTATGGCTACACCTTC
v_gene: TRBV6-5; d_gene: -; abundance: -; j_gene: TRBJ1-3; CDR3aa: CASSYSRWTAGNTIYF; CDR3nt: TGTGCCAGCAGTTACTCTAGGTGGACAGCTGGAAACACCATATATTTT
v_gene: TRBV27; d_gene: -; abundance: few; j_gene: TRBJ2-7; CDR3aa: CASSPGYEQYF; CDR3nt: TGTGCCAGCAGTCCGGGATACGAGCAGTACTTC
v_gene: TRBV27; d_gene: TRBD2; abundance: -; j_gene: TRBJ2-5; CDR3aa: CASSPRSSGRGRAQYF; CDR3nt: TGTGCCAGCAGTCCCCGGTCTAGCGGGAGGGGACGGGCCCAGTACTTC
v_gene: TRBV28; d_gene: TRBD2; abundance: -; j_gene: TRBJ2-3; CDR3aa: CASSLLAGAADTQYF; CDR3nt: TGTGCCAGCAGTTTACTAGCGGGAGCGGCAGATACGCAGTATTTT
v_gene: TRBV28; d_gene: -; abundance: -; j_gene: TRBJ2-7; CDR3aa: CASSLTQALNSYEQYF; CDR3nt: TGTGCCAGCAGCCTCACACAGGCCCTAAACTCCTACGAGCAGTACTTC
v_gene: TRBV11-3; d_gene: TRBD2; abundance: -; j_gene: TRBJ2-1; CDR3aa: CASSTGTGTSGYNEQFF; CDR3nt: TGTGCCAGCAGTACGGGGACCGGGACTAGCGGGTACAATGAGCAGTTCTTC
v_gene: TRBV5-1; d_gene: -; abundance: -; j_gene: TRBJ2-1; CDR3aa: CASSLALAEQFF; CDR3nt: TGCGCCAGCAGCTTGGCTCTAGCGGAGCAGTTCTTC
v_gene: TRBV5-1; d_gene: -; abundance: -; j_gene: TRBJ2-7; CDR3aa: CASSLLRDNYEQYF; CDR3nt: TGCGCCAGCAGCTTACTCCGGGACAACTACGAGCAGTACTTC
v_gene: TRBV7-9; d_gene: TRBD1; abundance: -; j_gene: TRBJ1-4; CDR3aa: CASSLAPTGSNEKLFF; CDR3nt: TGTGCCAGCAGCTTAGCCCCGACAGGGTCTAATGAAAAACTGTTTTTT
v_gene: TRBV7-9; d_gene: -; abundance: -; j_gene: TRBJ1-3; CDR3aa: CASSLVSSNTIYF; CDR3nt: TGTGCCAGCAGCTTAGTCAGCTCAAACACCATATATTTT
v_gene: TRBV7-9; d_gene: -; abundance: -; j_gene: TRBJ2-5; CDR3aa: CASSETDLQETQYF; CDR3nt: TGTGCCAGCAGTGAGACGGACTTACAAGAGACCCAGTACTTC